These T cell receptor beta chains were read from a single sample in a study of radiotherapy plus CTLA-4 blockade in lung cancer. The method was immunoSEQ multiplex PCR; TCRdb's version includes in-frame clones alone and lacks a portion of them. Found here are 110,000 or so clones, about 77% of them singletons; the top ten hold approximately 4.7%. Sequenced here: peripheral blood, sampled from a patient treated with radiotherapy plus ipilimumab. Receptors originate from a human donor with non-small cell lung cancer who had a partial response to radiotherapy plus ipilimumab. CDR3s include the opening cysteine and the closing phenylalanine or tryptophan. D genes are given only for firm matches. Some rows have no size entry. The others give once, few or many, or a class for an expanded clone.

len	abundance	v_gene	d_gene	j_gene	CDR3aa	CDR3nt
14	once	TRBV19	-	TRBJ2-1	CASSISISYNEQFF	TGTGCCAGTAGTATTTCCATCTCCTACAATGAGCAGTTCTTC
15	-	TRBV28	-	TRBJ1-4	CASSSSRGADEKLFF	TGTGCCAGCAGTTCCAGCCGGGGGGCGGATGAAAAACTGTTTTTT
19	-	TRBV7-8	-	TRBJ2-6	CASSPYRLWGGAGANVLTF	TGTGCCAGCAGCCCCTACCGTTTGTGGGGAGGCGCTGGGGCCAACGTCCTGACTTTC
15	once	TRBV5-1	-	TRBJ2-1	CASSLMDSSYNEQFF	TGCGCCAGCAGCTTGATGGACAGCTCCTACAATGAGCAGTTCTTC
16	few	TRBV6-5	-	TRBJ1-2	CASSYVSATRGYGYTF	TGTGCCAGCAGTTACGTTTCGGCAACGCGGGGGTATGGCTACACCTTC
13	-	TRBV27	TRBD2	TRBJ2-1	CASSLGAGDEQFF	TGTGCCAGCAGTTTAGGAGCGGGAGATGAGCAGTTCTTC
13	-	TRBV7-9	TRBD1	TRBJ1-1	CASSPGQLNEAFF	TGTGCCAGCAGCCCGGGACAGCTAAACGAAGCTTTCTTT
14	-	TRBV7-3	-	TRBJ2-2	CASSLITSTGELFF	TGTGCCAGCAGCTTAATAACTAGCACCGGGGAGCTGTTTTTT
15	-	TRBV5-1	-	TRBJ1-1	CASSLEEAMNTEAFF	TGCGCCAGCAGCTTGGAGGAGGCCATGAACACTGAAGCTTTCTTT
12	few	TRBV28	-	TRBJ1-1	CASRPFRAEAFF	TGTGCCAGCAGGCCGTTCCGGGCTGAAGCTTTCTTT
15	few	TRBV30	TRBD2	TRBJ2-1	CAWNPGLAGGNEQFF	TGTGCCTGGAACCCGGGACTAGCGGGAGGCAATGAGCAGTTCTTC
14	-	TRBV6-5	-	TRBJ2-5	CASSYAAVGETQYF	TGTGCCAGCAGTTACGCGGCGGTAGGAGAGACCCAGTACTTC
16	-	TRBV5-6	TRBD2	TRBJ2-3	CASSTRLAGDLDTQYF	TGTGCCAGCAGCACTCGACTAGCGGGAGATCTAGATACGCAGTATTTT
13	-	TRBV6-5	-	TRBJ1-5	CASTRGLNQPQHF	TGTGCCAGCACCAGGGGTCTCAATCAGCCCCAGCATTTT
15	few	TRBV28	-	TRBJ1-3	CASSFPGKAGNTIYF	TGTGCCAGCAGTTTTCCGGGGAAGGCTGGAAACACCATATATTTT
14	-	TRBV9	-	TRBJ2-3	CASSVSGGLDTQYF	TGTGCCAGCAGCGTCTCAGGGGGGTTAGATACGCAGTATTTT
15	-	TRBV11-2	TRBD1	TRBJ2-3	CASSFRDRSLDTQYF	TGTGCCAGCAGCTTTAGGGACAGGTCCCTTGATACGCAGTATTTT
13	-	TRBV5-1	-	TRBJ2-2	CASSPIGVGELFF	TGCGCCAGCAGCCCTATAGGAGTCGGGGAGCTGTTTTTT
14	-	TRBV15	-	TRBJ1-5	CATSRRPSNQPQHF	TGTGCCACCAGCAGGAGGCCCTCGAATCAGCCCCAGCATTTT
15	-	TRBV28	-	TRBJ2-7	CASKGLQTFSYEQYF	TGTGCCAGCAAGGGGTTACAGACCTTCTCCTACGAGCAGTACTTC
15	-	TRBV19	TRBD1	TRBJ1-1	CASSQQGQGLTEAFF	TGTGCCAGTAGTCAACAGGGACAGGGACTCACTGAAGCTTTCTTT
17	-	TRBV25-1	-	TRBJ1-2	CASSESSWAGVNYGYTF	TGTGCCAGCAGTGAATCCTCTTGGGCAGGGGTGAACTATGGCTACACCTTC
14	-	TRBV7-9	-	TRBJ1-5	CASSLWATNQPQHF	TGTGCCAGCAGCTTATGGGCCACCAATCAGCCCCAGCATTTT
14	-	TRBV4-3	-	TRBJ2-2	CASSQETSTGELFF	TGCGCCAGCAGCCAAGAAACTTCAACCGGGGAGCTGTTTTTT
12	-	TRBV10-3	-	TRBJ1-2	CAISEKAQALTF	TGTGCCATCAGTGAGAAGGCGCAGGCCCTAACCTTC
13	-	TRBV5-1	TRBD1	TRBJ1-1	CASRLDRETEAFF	TGCGCCAGCCGCCTTGACAGGGAGACTGAAGCTTTCTTT
13	few	TRBV18	TRBD1	TRBJ1-5	CASSPGQNQPQHF	TGTGCCAGCTCACCGGGACAGAATCAGCCCCAGCATTTT
14	-	TRBV11-2	-	TRBJ1-1	CASSLGGGNTEAFF	TGTGCCAGCAGCTTAGGCGGGGGTAACACTGAAGCTTTCTTT
14	-	TRBV28	-	TRBJ1-1	CASSFAGLNTEAFF	TGTGCCAGCAGTTTCGCAGGATTGAACACTGAAGCTTTCTTT
14	-	TRBV19	TRBD1	TRBJ1-1	CASILDRGSTEAFF	TGTGCCAGTATCCTGGACAGGGGGAGCACTGAAGCTTTCTTT
13	-	TRBV19	TRBD1	TRBJ2-5	CASSMTGRETQYF	TGTGCCAGTAGTATGACAGGGAGAGAGACCCAGTACTTC
16	-	TRBV30	-	TRBJ2-7	CAWRINLKPSSYEQYF	TGTGCCTGGAGAATTAACCTGAAACCTAGCTCCTACGAGCAGTACTTC
13	-	TRBV19	-	TRBJ1-2	CASDDRPPRGYTF	TGTGCCAGCGACGACAGACCTCCTAGGGGCTACACCTTC
14	-	TRBV10-3	-	TRBJ1-1	CAISYRDYDTEAFF	TGTGCCATCAGCTACAGGGATTACGACACTGAAGCTTTCTTT
16	-	TRBV5-1	TRBD2	TRBJ2-1	CASSPAPSGSDNEQFF	TGCGCCAGCAGCCCCGCCCCCAGCGGGAGTGACAATGAGCAGTTCTTC
14	once	TRBV27	-	TRBJ2-5	CASSSILGAETQYF	TGTGCCAGCAGCTCCATCCTGGGAGCCGAGACCCAGTACTTC
14	-	TRBV10-2	-	TRBJ2-5	CASSEVSVQETQYF	TGCGCCAGCAGTGAGGTGTCAGTCCAAGAGACCCAGTACTTC
13	few	TRBV28	TRBD1	TRBJ1-2	CASSYRGPYGYTF	TGTGCCAGCAGTTACAGGGGTCCCTATGGCTACACCTTC
15	-	TRBV4-1	TRBD2	TRBJ2-1	CASSYLGEGFSEQFF	TGCGCCAGCAGCTACTTGGGGGAGGGCTTCTCTGAGCAGTTCTTC
15	-	TRBV18	-	TRBJ1-4	CASSLTGGLNEKLFF	TGTGCCAGCTCACTGACAGGAGGCCTTAATGAAAAACTGTTTTTT
15	-	TRBV5-1	-	TRBJ2-1	CASSFEQGSYNEQFF	TGCGCCAGCAGCTTCGAACAGGGTTCCTACAATGAGCAGTTCTTC
14	-	TRBV5-4	-	TRBJ2-7	CASSMEAANYEQYF	TGTGCCAGCAGTATGGAGGCGGCTAACTACGAGCAGTACTTC
14	-	TRBV5-6	-	TRBJ1-3	CASTLKGVGNTIYF	TGTGCCAGCACCTTAAAGGGGGTTGGAAACACCATATATTTT
13	-	TRBV7-9	TRBD1	TRBJ1-2	CASSGTGNYGYTF	TGTGCCAGCAGCGGGACAGGGAACTATGGCTACACCTTC
14	-	TRBV5-1	-	TRBJ2-1	CASRGGSVPSEQFF	TGCGCCAGCAGGGGAGGTAGCGTCCCATCTGAGCAGTTCTTC
17	once	TRBV19	-	TRBJ1-1	CASSPGRGQIMNTEAFF	TGTGCCAGTAGTCCGGGCCGCGGACAGATCATGAACACTGAAGCTTTCTTT
18	-	TRBV28	TRBD2	TRBJ2-3	CASSSRTSGTISTDTQYF	TGTGCCAGCAGTTCCCGGACTAGCGGGACTATTAGCACAGATACGCAGTATTTT
14	-	TRBV13	-	TRBJ2-7	CASSFSGSLYEQYF	TGTGCCAGCAGCTTTTCGGGGTCTCTCTACGAGCAGTACTTC
16	-	TRBV19	TRBD1	TRBJ1-1	CASSIGRGRVNTEAFF	TGTGCCAGTAGTATCGGCAGGGGGCGTGTCAACACTGAAGCTTTCTTT
13	-	TRBV30	TRBD2	TRBJ2-5	CAWSLGLAGTQYF	TGTGCCTGGAGCTTGGGACTAGCGGGGACCCAGTACTTC
17	once	TRBV28	TRBD1	TRBJ2-7	CASRPTGRGGLSYEQYF	TGTGCCAGCAGACCTACGGGGAGAGGGGGCCTCTCCTACGAGCAGTACTTC
14	-	TRBV5-5	TRBD1	TRBJ1-5	CASSRDRVNQPQHF	TGTGCCAGCAGCAGGGACAGGGTCAATCAGCCCCAGCATTTT
14	-	TRBV5-1	TRBD1	TRBJ1-4	CASSPQTGTKELFF	TGCGCCAGCAGCCCGCAGACAGGGACGAAGGAACTGTTTTTT
18	-	TRBV7-2	TRBD2	TRBJ2-2	CASSLDSGRAWGAGELFF	TGTGCCAGCAGCTTAGATAGCGGGAGGGCCTGGGGAGCCGGGGAGCTGTTTTTT
15	-	TRBV5-1	TRBD2	TRBJ2-3	CASSFTSAGTDTQYF	TGCGCCAGCAGCTTCACTAGCGCCGGCACAGATACGCAGTATTTT
15	-	TRBV10-2	-	TRBJ1-2	CASSESQGTNYGYTF	TGCGCCAGCAGCGAGAGCCAGGGAACTAACTATGGCTACACCTTC
16	once	TRBV30	TRBD1	TRBJ1-1	CAGQSGTGGWDTEAFF	TGTGCCGGCCAGTCCGGGACAGGGGGCTGGGACACTGAAGCTTTCTTT
15	-	TRBV13	-	TRBJ2-5	CASSPYRSGQETQYF	TGTGCCAGCAGCCCCTATCGTAGCGGCCAAGAGACCCAGTACTTC
15	-	TRBV4-1	TRBD1	TRBJ2-3	CASTTQGERADTQYF	TGCGCCAGCACTACACAGGGGGAAAGGGCGGACACGCAGTATTTT